Listed here is a single T cell receptor (beta chain). The data are from a study of cytomegalovirus exposure and HLA in healthy donors. In the study overall: Out of 150 million to 200 million T cells, an earlier analysis found 117 million unique TCR beta sequences in total.

The primer mix had 60 Vbeta and 13 Jbeta primers. Only in-frame clones appear in the TCRdb table, and some are missing; sequencing was by immunoSEQ multiplex PCR. Altogether fewer than 200,000 clones are present, roughly 90% being singletons, with the ten largest covering less than 0.3%. Deletions cut 4 bases from V and 0 bases from J, with 16 bases between. The CDR3 loop spans 17 amino acids. Per the germline V gene, CDR1 is MGHRA and CDR2 is YSYEKL. Sequencing was carried out using PBMCs. This receptor was taken from a girl under three years old in good health and CMV-seronegative. The rearrangement uses TRBV4-1 and TRBJ2-1; D not resolved. The CDR3 sequence: CASSRTKAISSYNEQFF. The CDR3 region has the DNA TGCGCCAGCAGCCGAACCAAAGCGATTAGCTCCTACAATGAGCAGTTCTTC.